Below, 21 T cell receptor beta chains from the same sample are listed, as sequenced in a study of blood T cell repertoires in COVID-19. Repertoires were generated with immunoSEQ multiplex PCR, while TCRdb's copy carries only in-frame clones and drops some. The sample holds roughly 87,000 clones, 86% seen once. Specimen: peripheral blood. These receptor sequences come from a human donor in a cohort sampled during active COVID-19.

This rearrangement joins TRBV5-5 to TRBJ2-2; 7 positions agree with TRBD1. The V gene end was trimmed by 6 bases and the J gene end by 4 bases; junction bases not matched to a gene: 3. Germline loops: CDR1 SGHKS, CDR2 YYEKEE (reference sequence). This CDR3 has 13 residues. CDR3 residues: CASTTGPTGELFF. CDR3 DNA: TGTGCCAGCACGACAGGGCCCACCGGGGAGCTGTTTTTT.

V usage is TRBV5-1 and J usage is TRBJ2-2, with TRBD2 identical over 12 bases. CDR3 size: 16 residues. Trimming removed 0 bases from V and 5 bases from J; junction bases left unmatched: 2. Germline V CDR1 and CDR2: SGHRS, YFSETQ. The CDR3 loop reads CASSLAGTSGTGELFF. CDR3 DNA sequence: TGCGCCAGCAGCTTGGCCGGGACTAGCGGGACCGGGGAGCTGTTTTTT.

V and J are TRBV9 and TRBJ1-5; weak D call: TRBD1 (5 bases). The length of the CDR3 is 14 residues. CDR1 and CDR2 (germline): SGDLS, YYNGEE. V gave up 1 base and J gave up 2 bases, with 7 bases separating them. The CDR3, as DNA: TGTGCCAGCAGCGTAAGGGGCGGCAATCAGCCCCAGCATTTT. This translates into CASSVRGGNQPQHF.

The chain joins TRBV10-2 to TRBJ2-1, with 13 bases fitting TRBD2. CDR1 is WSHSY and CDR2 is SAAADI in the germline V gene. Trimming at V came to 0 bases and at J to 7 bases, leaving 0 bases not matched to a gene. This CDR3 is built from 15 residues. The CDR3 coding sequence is TGCGCCAGCAGTGAGTCGGGACTAGCGGGGAATGAGCAGTTCTTC. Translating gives CASSESGLAGNEQFF.

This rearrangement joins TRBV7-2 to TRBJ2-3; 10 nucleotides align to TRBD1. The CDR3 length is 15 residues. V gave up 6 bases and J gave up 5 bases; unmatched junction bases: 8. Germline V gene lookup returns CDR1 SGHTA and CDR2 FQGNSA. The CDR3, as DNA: TGTGCCAGCAGTCCCCGGGACAGGGGTATAGATACGCAGTATTTT. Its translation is CASSPRDRGIDTQYF.

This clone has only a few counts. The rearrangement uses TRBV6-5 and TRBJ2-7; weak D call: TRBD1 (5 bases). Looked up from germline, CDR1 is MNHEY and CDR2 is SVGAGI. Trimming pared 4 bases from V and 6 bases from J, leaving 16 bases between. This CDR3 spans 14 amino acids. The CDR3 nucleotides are TGTGCCAGCAGTTTCGGACACCTCAAGGGCGAGCAGTACTTC. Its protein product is CASSFGHLKGEQYF.

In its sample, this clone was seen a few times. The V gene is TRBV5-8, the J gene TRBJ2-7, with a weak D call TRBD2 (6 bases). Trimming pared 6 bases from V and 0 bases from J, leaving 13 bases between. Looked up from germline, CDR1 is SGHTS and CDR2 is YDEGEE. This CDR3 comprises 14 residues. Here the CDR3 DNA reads TGTGCCAGCACCACGGACGGGAGCTCCTACGAGCAGTACTTC. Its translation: CASTTDGSSYEQYF. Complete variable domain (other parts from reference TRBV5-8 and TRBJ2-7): EAGVTQSPTHLIKTRGQQATLRCSPISGHTSVYWYQQALGLGLQFLLWYDEGEERNRGNFPPRFSGRQFPNYSSELNVNALELEDSALYLCASTTDGSSYEQYFGPGTRLTVT.

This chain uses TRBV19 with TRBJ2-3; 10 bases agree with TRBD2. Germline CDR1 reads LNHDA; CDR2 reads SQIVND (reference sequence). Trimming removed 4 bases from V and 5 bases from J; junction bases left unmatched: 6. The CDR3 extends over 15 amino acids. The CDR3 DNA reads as TGTGCCAGTAGTAAAGCGGGAGGGCCTATAGATACGCAGTATTTT. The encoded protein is CASSKAGGPIDTQYF.

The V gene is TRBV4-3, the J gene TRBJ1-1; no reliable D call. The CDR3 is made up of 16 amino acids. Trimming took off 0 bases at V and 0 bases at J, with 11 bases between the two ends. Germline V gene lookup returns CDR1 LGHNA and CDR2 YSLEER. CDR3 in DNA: TGCGCCAGCAGCCAAGATTGGCCGGGGATGAACACTGAAGCTTTCTTT. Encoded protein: CASSQDWPGMNTEAFF.

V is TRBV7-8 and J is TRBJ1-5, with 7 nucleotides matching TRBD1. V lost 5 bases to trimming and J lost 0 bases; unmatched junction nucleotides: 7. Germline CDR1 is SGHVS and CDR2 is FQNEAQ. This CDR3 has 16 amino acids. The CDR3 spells CASSGRDSNSNQPQHF. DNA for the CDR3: TGTGCCAGCAGCGGCCGGGACAGCAATAGCAATCAGCCCCAGCATTTT.

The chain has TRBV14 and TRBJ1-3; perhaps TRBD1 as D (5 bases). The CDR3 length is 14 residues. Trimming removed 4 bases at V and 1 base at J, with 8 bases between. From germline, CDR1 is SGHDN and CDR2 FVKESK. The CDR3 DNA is TGTGCCAGCAGCCCAGCAGGGTCTGGAAACACCATATATTTT. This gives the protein CASSPAGSGNTIYF.

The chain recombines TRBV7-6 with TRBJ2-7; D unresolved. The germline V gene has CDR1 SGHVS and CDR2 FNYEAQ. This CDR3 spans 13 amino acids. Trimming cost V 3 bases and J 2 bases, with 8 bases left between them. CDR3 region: CASSFYSTYEQYF. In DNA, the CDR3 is TGTGCCAGCAGCTTTTACAGCACCTACGAGCAGTACTTC.

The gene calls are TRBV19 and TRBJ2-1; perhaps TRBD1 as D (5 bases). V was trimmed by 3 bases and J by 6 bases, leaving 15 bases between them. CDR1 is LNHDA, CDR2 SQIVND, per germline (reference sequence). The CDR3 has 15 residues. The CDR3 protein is CASSIKRERGNEQFF. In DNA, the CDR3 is TGTGCCAGTAGTATTAAAAGGGAAAGGGGCAATGAGCAGTTCTTC.

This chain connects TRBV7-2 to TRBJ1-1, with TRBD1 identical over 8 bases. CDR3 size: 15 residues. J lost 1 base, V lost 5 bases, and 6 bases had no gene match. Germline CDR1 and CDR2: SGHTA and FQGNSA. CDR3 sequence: CASSLYGQGNTEAFF. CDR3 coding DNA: TGTGCCAGCAGCCTATACGGACAGGGGAACACTGAAGCTTTCTTT.

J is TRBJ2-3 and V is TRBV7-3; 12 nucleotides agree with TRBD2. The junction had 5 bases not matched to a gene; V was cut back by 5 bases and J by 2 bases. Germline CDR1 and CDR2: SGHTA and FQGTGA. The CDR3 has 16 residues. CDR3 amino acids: CASSALAGGSTDTQYF. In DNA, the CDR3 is TGTGCCAGCAGCGCACTAGCGGGAGGCTCCACAGATACGCAGTATTTT.

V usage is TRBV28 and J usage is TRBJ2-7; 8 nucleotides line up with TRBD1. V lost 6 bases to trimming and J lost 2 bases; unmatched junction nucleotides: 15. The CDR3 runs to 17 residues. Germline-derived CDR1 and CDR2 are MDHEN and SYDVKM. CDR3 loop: CASSMPTGAPWAYEQYF. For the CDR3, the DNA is TGTGCCAGCAGCATGCCGACAGGGGCTCCATGGGCCTACGAGCAGTACTTC.

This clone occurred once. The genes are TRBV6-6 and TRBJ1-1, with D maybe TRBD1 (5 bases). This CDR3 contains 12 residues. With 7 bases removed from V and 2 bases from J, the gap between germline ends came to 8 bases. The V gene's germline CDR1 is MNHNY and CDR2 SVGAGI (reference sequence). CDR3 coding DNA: TGTGCCAGCACGGGGGGAAACACTGAAGCTTTCTTT. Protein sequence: CASTGGNTEAFF.

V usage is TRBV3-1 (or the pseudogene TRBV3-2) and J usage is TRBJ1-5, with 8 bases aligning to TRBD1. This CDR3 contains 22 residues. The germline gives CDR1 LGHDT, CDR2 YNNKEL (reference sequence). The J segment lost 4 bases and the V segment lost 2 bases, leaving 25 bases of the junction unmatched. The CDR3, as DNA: TGTGCCAGCAGCCAACACCTCCCTCCGGACAGGGAGGCCGGCAGAGGGAATCAGCCCCAGCATTTT. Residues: CASSQHLPPDREAGRGNQPQHF.

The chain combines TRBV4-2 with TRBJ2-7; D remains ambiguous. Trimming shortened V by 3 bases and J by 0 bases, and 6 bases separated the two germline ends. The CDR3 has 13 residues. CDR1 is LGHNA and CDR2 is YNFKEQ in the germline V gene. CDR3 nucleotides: TGTGCCAGCAGCCACCCCAGCTCCTACGAGCAGTACTTC. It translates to CASSHPSSYEQYF.

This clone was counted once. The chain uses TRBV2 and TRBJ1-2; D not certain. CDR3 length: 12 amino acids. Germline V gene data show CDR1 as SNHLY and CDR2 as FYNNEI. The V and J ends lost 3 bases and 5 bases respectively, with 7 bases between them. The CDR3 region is CASSERKYGYTF. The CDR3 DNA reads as TGTGCCAGCAGTGAGCGGAAATATGGCTACACCTTC.

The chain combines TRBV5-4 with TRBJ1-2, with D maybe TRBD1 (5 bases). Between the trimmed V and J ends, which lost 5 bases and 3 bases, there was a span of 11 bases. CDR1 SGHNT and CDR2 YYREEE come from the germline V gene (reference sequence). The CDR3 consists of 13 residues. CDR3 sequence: CASSGEGYYGYTF. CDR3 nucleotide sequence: TGTGCCAGCAGTGGGGAGGGGTACTATGGCTACACCTTC.